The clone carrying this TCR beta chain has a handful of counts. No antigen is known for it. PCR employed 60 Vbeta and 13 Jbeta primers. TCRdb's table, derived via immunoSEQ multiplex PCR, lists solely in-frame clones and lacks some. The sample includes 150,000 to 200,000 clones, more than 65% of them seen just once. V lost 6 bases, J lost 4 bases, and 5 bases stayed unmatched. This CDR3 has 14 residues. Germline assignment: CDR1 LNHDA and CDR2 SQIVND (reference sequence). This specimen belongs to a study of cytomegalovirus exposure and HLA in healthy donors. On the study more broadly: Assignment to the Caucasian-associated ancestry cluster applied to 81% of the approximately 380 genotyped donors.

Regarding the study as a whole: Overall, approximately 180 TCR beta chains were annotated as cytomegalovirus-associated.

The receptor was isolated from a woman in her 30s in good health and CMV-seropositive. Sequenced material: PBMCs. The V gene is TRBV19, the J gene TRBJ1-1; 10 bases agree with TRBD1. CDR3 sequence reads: CASRLDRGGTEAFF. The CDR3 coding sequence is TGTGCCAGTAGGTTGGACAGGGGGGGCACTGAAGCTTTCTTT. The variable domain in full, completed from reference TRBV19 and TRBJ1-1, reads DGGITQSPKYLFRKEGQNVTLSCEQNLNHDAMYWYRQDPGQGLRLIYYSQIVNDFQKGDIAEGYSVSREKKESFPLTVTSAQKNPTAFYLCASRLDRGGTEAFFGQGTRLTVV.